The clone carrying this TCR beta chain was observed a handful of times. Its antigen is not identified. The data originate from a study of T-cell reconstitution after alpha-beta-depleted transplantation in children. Preparation of the TCRbeta library involved a method that used unique molecular identifiers. TCRdb reprocessed the PCR reads with MiXCR, giving one entry per CDR3 protein. Altogether some 200,000 distinct CDR3 sequences are present, about 8.7% being singletons, with the ten largest covering 35%. Study-wide results and limits: Day-60 TCRbeta diversity that was high in some patients was derived from surviving recipient T cells and thymic progenitors. After one year, T-cell counts and TCRbeta diversity mostly came from new T cells. At around two months after transplant, the alpha-beta T cells were reportedly derived from several hundred expanded clones that came from non-depleted graft cells.

There are 15 residues in the CDR3. V was pared by 4 bases and J by 1 base, with 16 bases between. Per the germline V gene, CDR1 is SQVTM and CDR2 is ANQGSEA. The chain links TRBV29-1 to TRBJ2-5; D may be TRBD1 (6 bases). Material: PBMCs, mostly from graft donor cells, obtained 360 days after TCRalphabeta/CD19-depleted stem cell transplant. The receptor was derived from a male patient aged 2-15 years who had a stem cell transplant for acute myeloid leukemia, so the T cells may come from the graft donor. The CDR3 reads CSVGNSGQTQETQYF. CDR3 nucleotide sequence: TGCAGCGTTGGGAACTCCGGACAGACCCAAGAGACCCAGTACTTC.